This T cell receptor beta chain was documented in a study of vaccination and CD4 T cells after COVID-19. This clonotype was detected a few times. Antigen unknown. Trimming stripped 3 bases from V and 3 bases from J, with 8 bases between. CDR3 length: 13 residues. Germline CDR1 is MNHNS and CDR2 is SASEGT. The sample's treatment: roughly 11-day PBMC culture with coronavirus spike peptide pools or control peptides (ViraFEST assay). The culture of under 2.5 million PBMCs per well included 8.5 to 10 IU/ml IL-2 and 9.5 to 10 ug/ml peptide pools. Sequencing of DNA taken from cultured CD4+ T cells relied on the Oncomine TCR Beta short-read assay. TCRdb recomputed calls from the PCR reads with MiXCR, one row per CDR3 protein. The sample holds fewer than 4,500 distinct CDR3 sequences, roughly 30% seen once.

This chain uses TRBV6-1 with TRBJ1-1; D is unclear. The receptor comes from a human donor who had recovered from COVID-19. Specimen: CD4+ T cells from blood, cultured in vitro. For the CDR3, the DNA is TGTGCCAGCAGTGATGGAACGTACACTGAAGCTTTCTTT. Encoded protein: CASSDGTYTEAFF.